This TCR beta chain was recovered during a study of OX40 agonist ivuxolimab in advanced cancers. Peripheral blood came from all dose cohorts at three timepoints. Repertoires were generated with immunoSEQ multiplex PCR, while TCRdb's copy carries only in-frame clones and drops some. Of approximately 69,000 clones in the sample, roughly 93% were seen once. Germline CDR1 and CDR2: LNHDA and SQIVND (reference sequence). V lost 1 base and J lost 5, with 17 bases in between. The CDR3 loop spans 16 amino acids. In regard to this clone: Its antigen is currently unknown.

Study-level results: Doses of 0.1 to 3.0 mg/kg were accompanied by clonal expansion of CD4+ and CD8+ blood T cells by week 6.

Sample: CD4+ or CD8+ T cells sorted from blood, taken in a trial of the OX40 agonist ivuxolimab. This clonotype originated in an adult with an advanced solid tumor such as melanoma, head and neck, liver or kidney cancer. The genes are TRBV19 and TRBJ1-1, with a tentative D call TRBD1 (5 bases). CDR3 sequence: CASSIGPTAGSTEAFF. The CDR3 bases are TGTGCCAGTAGTATAGGCCCCACGGCAGGGAGTACTGAAGCTTTCTTT.